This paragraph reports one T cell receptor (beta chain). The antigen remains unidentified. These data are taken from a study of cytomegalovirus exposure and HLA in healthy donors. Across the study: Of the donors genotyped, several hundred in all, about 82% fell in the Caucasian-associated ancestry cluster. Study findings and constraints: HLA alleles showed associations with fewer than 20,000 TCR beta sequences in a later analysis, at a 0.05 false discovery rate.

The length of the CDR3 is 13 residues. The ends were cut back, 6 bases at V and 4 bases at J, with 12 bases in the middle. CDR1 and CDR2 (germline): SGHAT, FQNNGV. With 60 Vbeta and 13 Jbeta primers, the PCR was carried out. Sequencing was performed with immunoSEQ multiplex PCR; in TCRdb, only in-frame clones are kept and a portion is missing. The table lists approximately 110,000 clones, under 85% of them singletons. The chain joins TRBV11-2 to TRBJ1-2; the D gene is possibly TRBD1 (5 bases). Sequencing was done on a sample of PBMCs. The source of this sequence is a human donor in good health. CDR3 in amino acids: CASSYRSVYGYTF. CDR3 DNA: TGTGCCAGCAGTTACAGGTCCGTCTATGGCTACACCTTC.